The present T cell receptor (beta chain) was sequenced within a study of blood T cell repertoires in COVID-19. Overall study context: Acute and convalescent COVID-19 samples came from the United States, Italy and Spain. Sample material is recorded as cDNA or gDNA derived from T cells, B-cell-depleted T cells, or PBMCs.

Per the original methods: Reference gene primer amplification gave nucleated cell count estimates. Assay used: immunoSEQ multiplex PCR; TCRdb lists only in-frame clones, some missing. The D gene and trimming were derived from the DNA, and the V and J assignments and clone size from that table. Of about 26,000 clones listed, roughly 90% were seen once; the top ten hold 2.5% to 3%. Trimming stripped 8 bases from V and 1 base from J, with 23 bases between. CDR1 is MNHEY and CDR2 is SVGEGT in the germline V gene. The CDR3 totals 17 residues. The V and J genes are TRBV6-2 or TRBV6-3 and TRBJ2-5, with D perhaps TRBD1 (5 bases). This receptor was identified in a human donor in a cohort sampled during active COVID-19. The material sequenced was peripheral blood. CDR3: CASRPGRAKTSQETQYF. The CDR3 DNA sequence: TGTGCCAGCCGCCCCGGCAGGGCAAAAACCTCCCAAGAGACCCAGTACTTC.